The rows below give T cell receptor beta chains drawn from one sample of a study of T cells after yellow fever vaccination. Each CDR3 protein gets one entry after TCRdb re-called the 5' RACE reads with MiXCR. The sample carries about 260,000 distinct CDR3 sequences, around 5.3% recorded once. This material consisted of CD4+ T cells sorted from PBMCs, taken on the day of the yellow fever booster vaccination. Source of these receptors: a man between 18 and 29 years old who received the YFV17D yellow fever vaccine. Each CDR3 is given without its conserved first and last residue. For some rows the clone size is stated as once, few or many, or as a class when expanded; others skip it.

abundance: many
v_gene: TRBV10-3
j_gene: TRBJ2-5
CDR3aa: AISGGQGRETQY

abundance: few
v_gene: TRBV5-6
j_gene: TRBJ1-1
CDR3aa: ASYYQTGLNTEAF

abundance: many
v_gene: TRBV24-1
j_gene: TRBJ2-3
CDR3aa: ATQDSTDTQY

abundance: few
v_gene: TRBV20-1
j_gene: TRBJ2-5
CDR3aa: SAAGQETQY

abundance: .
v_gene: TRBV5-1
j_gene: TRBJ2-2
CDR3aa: ASSLYGGSIGELF

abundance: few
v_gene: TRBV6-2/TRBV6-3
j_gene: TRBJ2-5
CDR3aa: ASSPRPGAPQETQY

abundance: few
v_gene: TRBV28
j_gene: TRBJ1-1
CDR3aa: ASSLWRTARRL

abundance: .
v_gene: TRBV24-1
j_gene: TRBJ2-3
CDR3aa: ATSDGGGGDTDTQY

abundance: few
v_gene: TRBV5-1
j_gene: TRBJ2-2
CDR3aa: ASSLVENTGELF

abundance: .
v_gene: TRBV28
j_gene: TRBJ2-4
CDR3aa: ASSLLPQIQY

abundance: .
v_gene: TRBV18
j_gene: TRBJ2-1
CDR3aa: ASSHIDSLRSYNEQF

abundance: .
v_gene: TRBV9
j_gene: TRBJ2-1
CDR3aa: ASSDGTSTSNEQF

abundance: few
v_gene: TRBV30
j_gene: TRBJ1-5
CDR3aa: AWAGQGVTPQH

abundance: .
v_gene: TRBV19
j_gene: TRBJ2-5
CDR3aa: ASSIRDTQETQY

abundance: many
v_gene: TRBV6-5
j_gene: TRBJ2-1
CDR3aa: ASRRSGTELTIEQF

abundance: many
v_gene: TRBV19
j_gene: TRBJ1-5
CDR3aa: ASSTGTFMPQH

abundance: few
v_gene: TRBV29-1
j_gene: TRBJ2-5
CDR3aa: SVKGRGKQETQY

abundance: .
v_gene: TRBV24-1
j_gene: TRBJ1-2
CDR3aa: ATSETADYGYT

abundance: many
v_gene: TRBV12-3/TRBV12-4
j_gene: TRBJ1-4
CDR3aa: ASSPTVLGEKLF

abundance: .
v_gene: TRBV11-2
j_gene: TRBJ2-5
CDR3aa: ASSLDMGASSLETQY

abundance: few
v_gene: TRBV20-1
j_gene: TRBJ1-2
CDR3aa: SASPPRQVGSYT

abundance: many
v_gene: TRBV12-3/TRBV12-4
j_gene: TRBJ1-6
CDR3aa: ASSQGYSPLH

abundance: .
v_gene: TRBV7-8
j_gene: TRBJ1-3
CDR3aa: ASSLGRGTGNTIY

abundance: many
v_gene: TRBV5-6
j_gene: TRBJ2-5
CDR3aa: ASSPGGPGETQY

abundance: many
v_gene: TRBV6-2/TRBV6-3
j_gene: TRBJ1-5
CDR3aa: ASTDSNQPQH

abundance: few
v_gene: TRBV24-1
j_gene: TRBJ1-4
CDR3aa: ATSEPRQGGEKLF

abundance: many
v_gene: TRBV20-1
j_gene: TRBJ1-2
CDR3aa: SARDQLHYGYT

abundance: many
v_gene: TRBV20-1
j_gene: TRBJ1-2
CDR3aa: SAFTLGPNYGYT

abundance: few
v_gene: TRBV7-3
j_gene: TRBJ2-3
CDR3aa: ASSLNSGGSTDTQY

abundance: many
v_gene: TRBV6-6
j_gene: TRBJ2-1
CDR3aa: ASSPADNEQF

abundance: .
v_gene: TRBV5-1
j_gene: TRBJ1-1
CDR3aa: ASRQGLWAGEAF

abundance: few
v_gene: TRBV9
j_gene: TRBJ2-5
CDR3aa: ASSPGIGLAETQY

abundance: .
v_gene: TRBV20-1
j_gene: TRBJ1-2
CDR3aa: SAGRQGVDGYT

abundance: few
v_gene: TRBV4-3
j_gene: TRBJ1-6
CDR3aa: ASSHRSGPNSPLH

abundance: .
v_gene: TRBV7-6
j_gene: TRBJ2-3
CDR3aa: ASSLGGWGGSTDTQY

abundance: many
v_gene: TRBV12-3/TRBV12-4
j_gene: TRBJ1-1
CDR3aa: ASRITEAF

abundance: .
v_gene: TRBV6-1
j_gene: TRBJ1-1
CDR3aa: ASVTREAF

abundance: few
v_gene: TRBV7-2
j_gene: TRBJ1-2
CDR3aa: ASSVGTGANYGYT

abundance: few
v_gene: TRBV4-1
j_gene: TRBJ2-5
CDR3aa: ASSQGRGGYQETQY

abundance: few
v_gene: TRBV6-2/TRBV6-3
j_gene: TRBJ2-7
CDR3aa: ASNGPRNYEQY

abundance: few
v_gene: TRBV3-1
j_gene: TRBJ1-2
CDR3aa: ASSTGTANYGYT

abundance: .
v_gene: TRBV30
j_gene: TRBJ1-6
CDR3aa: AWSVRNSPLH